These 11 T cell receptor gamma chains originate from one sample sequenced in a study of gamma delta lymphoproliferative disorders and STAT genes. TCRdb reanalyzed the multiplex PCR reads using CATT. The table includes approximately 680 gamma-chain clones, approximately 8.9% detected once. PBMCs from patients and controls supplied the genomic DNA for sequencing. The sequenced sample consisted of blood. All receptors come from a human donor in good health.

A remark on this clone: TCRdb's entry gives the protein of a much larger clone, which mismatches this DNA's translation at residue 3, likely from a read error; the protein reported here is translated from the DNA. This chain connects TRGV4 to TRGJ1 or TRGJ2. TCRdb is silent on the J gene; assignment here came from matching the DNA to germline. The V gene's germline CDR1 is EGSTGY and CDR2 YDSYTSSV. The CDR3 covers 12 residues. The CDR3 nucleotides read TGTGCCGCCTGGGAGAATTATTATAAGAAACTCTTT. It is translated as CAAWENYYKKLF.

This clone rates as medium-sized (0.01 to 0.1%). The J gene is TRGJP, the V gene TRGV9. TCRdb leaves out the J gene; it was filled in here by matching the DNA to germline. The V and J ends lost 5 bases and 4 bases, in that order; junction bases with no gene match: 2. CDR1 and CDR2 from the germline V gene are GITISATS and ISYDGTV (reference sequence). The CDR3 totals 15 residues. The CDR3 is CALWAQELGKKIKVF. Written as DNA, the CDR3 is TGTGCCTTGTGGGCCCAAGAGTTGGGCAAAAAAATCAAGGTATTT.

This clone has more than one count but fewer than ten. Only one base separates this from a far larger clonotype, so it likely reflects a read error. Additional DNA sequences in this sample encode the identical CDR3. The V and J genes are TRGV10 and TRGJ1 or TRGJ2. In the absence of a J gene in TCRdb, the DNA was matched to germline to assign it here. TRGV10 is an ORF for which the function is uncertain. This CDR3 is 13 amino acids long. The CDR3 bases are TGCGCTGCGTGGGATCTGAATTATTATAAGAAACTCTTT. Translation gives CAAWDLNYYKKLF.

This clone showed up just a few times. A much more abundant neighbour one base away suggests this may be a read error. Additional DNA sequences in this sample encode the identical CDR3. The rearrangement joins TRGV10 to TRGJP1. The J gene, not given by TCRdb, was assigned here from a germline match of the nucleotide sequence. TRGV10 is labeled an ORF, and its function is uncertain. CDR3 length: 13 amino acids. This chain's CDR3 is CAAWDYPGWFKIF. The CDR3, as DNA: TGTGCCGCGTGGGATTATCCTGGTTGGTTCAAGATATTT.

V and J are TRGV4 and TRGJ1 or TRGJ2. The J gene, left out of TCRdb, was set here by checking the DNA against germline. Losses at the gene ends were 6 bases for V and 9 bases for J; bases not matched to a gene: 11. Germline V gene sequence: CDR1 EGSTGY, CDR2 YDSYTSSV. The CDR3 contains 12 residues. The DNA for the CDR3 is TGTGCCACCTGGATGGGCAGAATTAAGAAACTCTTT. Translating it yields CATWMGRIKKLF.

Sample share makes this clone medium-sized. The chain couples TRGV9 to TRGJ1 or TRGJ2. TCRdb supplies no J gene; here it was assigned by aligning the nucleotide sequence to germline. Germline V lookup: CDR1 GITISATS, CDR2 ISYDGTV (reference sequence). The CDR3 has 12 amino acids. Trimming at V came to 8 bases and at J to 0 bases, leaving 4 bases not matched to a gene. This CDR3 reads CALFMNYYKKLF. The CDR3, as DNA: TGTGCCTTGTTTATGAATTATTATAAGAAACTCTTT.

As regards this clone: A read error is the likely source, as a far larger clone sits one nucleotide away. This same CDR3 is encoded by further DNA sequences in the sample. V is TRGV3 and J is TRGJ1 or TRGJ2. The J gene, not given by TCRdb, was assigned here from a germline match of the nucleotide sequence. After removal of 0 bases from V and 2 bases from J, the junction contained 13 bases not matched to a gene. The CDR3 extends over 17 amino acids. In germline, CDR1 is VTNTFY, CDR2 YDVSTARD (reference sequence). The CDR3 here is CATWDRDFGRDYYKKLF. CDR3 nucleotide sequence: TGTGCCACCTGGGACAGGGATTTTGGCCGGGATTATTATAAGAAACTCTTT.

This clone showed up just once. V gene TRGV9 combines with J gene TRGJP. Here the J gene was assigned by germline matching of the DNA, as TCRdb has none. The CDR3 has 16 amino acids. Germline V CDR1 and CDR2: GITISATS, ISYDGTV (reference sequence). The ends lost 3 bases at V and 17 bases at J; junction bases unmatched: 16. The chain's CDR3 is CALWELARVGQKIKVF. The CDR3 DNA is TGTGCCTTGTGGGAGCTAGCAAGAGTTGGGCAAAAAATCAAGGTATTT.

This clone ranks as medium-sized. CDR3 sequence (DNA): TGTGCCTTGTGGGAGGCCCCTAAGGGGTTGGGCAAAAAAATCAAGGTATTT. Translating gives CALWEAPKGLGKKIKVF. The rearrangement links TRGV9 to TRGJP. The J gene comes from matching the DNA to germline here; TCRdb lacks it. This CDR3 contains 17 residues. The V gene end was trimmed by 2 bases and the J gene end by 9 bases; junction bases not matched to a gene: 10. Germline V CDR1 and CDR2: GITISATS, ISYDGTV (reference sequence).

This clone is labeled as large. CDR3 sequence reads: CATWDARGFGYKKLF. Here the CDR3 DNA reads TGTGCCACCTGGGATGCAAGGGGCTTTGGGTATAAGAAACTCTTT. The chain employs TRGV4 and TRGJ1 or TRGJ2. The J gene, missing from TCRdb, was assigned here through DNA to germline matching. Germline V gene data show CDR1 as EGSTGY and CDR2 as YDSYTSSV. V gave up 2 bases and J gave up 7 bases; unmatched junction bases: 14. This CDR3 has 15 amino acids.

This clone is categorized as large. Because the CDR3's place on the DNA is in doubt, the DNA is left out and the CDR3 is given as listed by TCRdb. The V gene is TRGV11, but the J gene lacks a call. TRGV11 is reported as an ORF; its role is uncertain. With termini counted, the CDR3 has 19 amino acids. This CDR3 is CTTVPAGRSLYTTGWFKIF.